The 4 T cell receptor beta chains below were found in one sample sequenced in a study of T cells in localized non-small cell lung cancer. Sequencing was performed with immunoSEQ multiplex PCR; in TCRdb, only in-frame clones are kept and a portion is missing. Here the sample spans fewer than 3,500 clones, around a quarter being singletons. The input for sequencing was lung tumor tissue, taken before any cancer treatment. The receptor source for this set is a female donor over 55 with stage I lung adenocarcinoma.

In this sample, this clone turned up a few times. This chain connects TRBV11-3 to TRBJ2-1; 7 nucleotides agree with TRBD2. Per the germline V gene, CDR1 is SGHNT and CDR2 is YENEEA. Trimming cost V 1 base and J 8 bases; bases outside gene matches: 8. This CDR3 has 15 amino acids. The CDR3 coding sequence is TGTGCCAGCAGCTTAGGGGTACTAGCGCGGGATGAGCAGTTCTTC. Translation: CASSLGVLARDEQFF.

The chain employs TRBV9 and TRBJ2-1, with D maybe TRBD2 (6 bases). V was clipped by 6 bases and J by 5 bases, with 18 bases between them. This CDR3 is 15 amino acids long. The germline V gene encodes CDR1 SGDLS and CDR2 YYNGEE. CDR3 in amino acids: CASNLERARDNEQFF. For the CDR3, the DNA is TGTGCCAGCAACCTCGAGCGGGCGCGTGACAATGAGCAGTTCTTC.

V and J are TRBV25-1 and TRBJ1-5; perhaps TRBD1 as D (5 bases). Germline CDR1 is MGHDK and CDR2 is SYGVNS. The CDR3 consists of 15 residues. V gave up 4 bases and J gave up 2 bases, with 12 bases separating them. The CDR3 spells CASSGHGGGNQPQHF. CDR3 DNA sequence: TGTGCCAGCAGTGGGCATGGGGGGGGCAATCAGCCCCAGCATTTT.

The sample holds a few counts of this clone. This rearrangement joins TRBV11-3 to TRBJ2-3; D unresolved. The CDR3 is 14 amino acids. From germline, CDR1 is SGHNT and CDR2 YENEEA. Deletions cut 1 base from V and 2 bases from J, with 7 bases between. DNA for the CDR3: TGTGCCAGCAGCTTAGTCCGGAACACAGATACGCAGTATTTT. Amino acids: CASSLVRNTDTQYF.